The 21 T cell receptor beta chains below all came from one sample that was sequenced in a study of cytomegalovirus exposure and HLA in healthy donors. The PCR used 60 Vbeta and 13 Jbeta primers. Some clones are missing from TCRdb's copy, which holds only in-frame ones; the method was immunoSEQ multiplex PCR. In the table there are more than 95,000 clones, 76% of which are singletons. Material for sequencing was PBMCs. Source of these receptors: a man aged 50 or older in good health and CMV-seropositive.

This chain joins TRBV5-1 and TRBJ2-1; D not resolved. Between the trimmed V and J ends, which lost 0 bases and 2 bases, there was a span of 12 bases. CDR1 and CDR2 (germline): SGHRS, YFSETQ. The CDR3 is made up of 16 amino acids. The CDR3 is CASSLASDSPYNEQFF. CDR3 nucleotides: TGCGCCAGCAGCTTGGCCAGTGACTCTCCCTACAATGAGCAGTTCTTC.

This clone was counted only a few times. CDR3 sequence: CASRGTSGRGQYEQYF. In DNA, the CDR3 is TGTGCCAGCCGGGGGACTAGCGGGCGGGGGCAGTACGAGCAGTACTTC. This chain joins TRBV28 and TRBJ2-7; 12 positions agree with TRBD2. Per germline, CDR1 MDHEN and CDR2 SYDVKM. Losses at the gene ends were 8 bases for V and 4 bases for J; bases not matched to a gene: 12. The CDR3 consists of 16 residues.

The genes are TRBV5-1 and TRBJ2-5; tentatively, D is TRBD1 (5 bases). The end of the DNA fits TRBJ2-7 better, so the J call may be wrong. There are 13 residues in the CDR3. Germline CDR1 SGHRS, CDR2 YFSETQ. This chain's CDR3 is CASSSQGYYEQYF. The CDR3 DNA reads as TGCGCCAGCAGCTCGCAGGGATACTACGAGCAGTACTTC.

V gene TRBV7-2 combines with J gene TRBJ2-1, with D tentatively TRBD1 (6 bases). CDR1 SGHTA and CDR2 FQGNSA come from the germline V gene. The length of the CDR3 is 17 residues. V lost 5 bases and J lost 7, with 24 bases in between. In nucleotides, the CDR3 is TGTGCCAGCAGCCCGCGGCCTCAGGGACACCTAAAGAATGAGCAGTTCTTC. It encodes CASSPRPQGHLKNEQFF.

The V gene is TRBV15, the J gene TRBJ2-2; D is undetermined. Germline V gene sequence: CDR1 LNHNV, CDR2 YYDKDF (reference sequence). V lost 8 bases, J lost 2 bases, and 3 bases lay in between. The CDR3 consists of 11 residues. This CDR3 reads CATYNTGELFF. The CDR3 DNA reads as TGTGCCACCTATAACACCGGGGAGCTGTTTTTT.

This chain links TRBV28 with TRBJ1-5; weak D call: TRBD1 (5 bases). Deletions cut 1 base from V and 3 bases from J, with 13 bases between. Looked up from germline, CDR1 is MDHEN and CDR2 is SYDVKM. The CDR3 runs 16 residues. CDR3 protein: CASSLLGGGNNQPQHF. For the CDR3, the DNA is TGTGCCAGCAGTTTATTGGGGGGAGGGAACAATCAGCCCCAGCATTTT. The whole variable domain, filled in from reference TRBV28 and TRBJ1-5, reads DVKVTQSSRYLVKRTGEKVFLECVQDMDHENMFWYRQDPGLGLRLIYFSYDVKMKEKGDIPEGYSVSREKKERFSLILESASTNQTSMYLCASSLLGGGNNQPQHFGDGTRLSIL.

This chain joins TRBV27 and TRBJ1-4; 9 positions match TRBD1. The germline V gene has CDR1 MNHEY and CDR2 SMNVEV (reference sequence). V was clipped by 5 bases and J by 6 bases; unmatched bases: 4. This CDR3 contains 14 residues. Here the CDR3 DNA reads TGTGCCAGCAGTCCATGGACAGGGGATGAAAAACTGTTTTTT. It is translated as CASSPWTGDEKLFF.

The chain carries TRBV28 and TRBJ2-2; D is unresolved. The CDR3 covers 14 residues. The V end lost 5 bases, the J end lost 5 bases, and 12 bases lay between the germline ends. Germline CDR1 MDHEN, CDR2 SYDVKM. CDR3 amino acids: CASSPRVNTGELFF. In nucleotides, the CDR3 is TGTGCCAGCAGTCCCCGGGTGAATACCGGGGAGCTGTTTTTT.

This clone was counted a few times. The chain is built from TRBV5-6 and TRBJ2-5; D not resolved. This CDR3 is built from 11 residues. Germline V CDR1 and CDR2: SGHDT, YYEEEE. The V and J ends lost 2 bases and 5 bases respectively, with 4 bases between them. For the CDR3, the DNA is TGTGCCAGCAGCTTCGAGGAGACCCAGTACTTC. Its translation is CASSFEETQYF.

This clone was observed a few times. One end of the junction is discordant with germline, which a read error may explain. The J gene is TRBJ2-1, the V gene TRBV7-9; 9 bases are a match to TRBD1. The CDR3 spans 15 residues. Germline values: CDR1 SEHNR, CDR2 FQNEAQ (reference sequence). Here the CDR3 DNA reads TGTTCCAGCAGCCGCGGGACAGGGTCGTGGAATGAGCAGTTCTTC. It translates to CSSSRGTGSWNEQFF. Full variable domain (missing parts from reference TRBV7-9 and TRBJ2-1): DTGVSQNPRHKITKRGQNVTFRCDPISEHNRLYWYRQTLGQGPEFLTYFQNEAQLEKSRLLSDRFSAERPKGSFSTLEIQRTEQGDSAMYLCSSSRGTGSWNEQFFGPGTRLTVL.

The V gene is TRBV4-3, the J gene TRBJ2-3, with TRBD2 matching over 10 bases. The CDR3 loop spans 17 amino acids. Germline loops: CDR1 LGHNA, CDR2 YSLEER. V trimming: 1 base; J trimming: 2 bases; junction bases outside the gene matches: 6. CDR3 region: CASSQVLAGDPTDTQYF. Here the CDR3 DNA reads TGCGCCAGCAGCCAAGTCCTAGCGGGGGACCCCACAGATACGCAGTATTTT.

Turning to this clone: One junction end disagrees with the germline gene, perhaps due to a read error. This rearrangement joins TRBV7-7 to TRBJ2-2, with D unresolved. Germline CDR1 and CDR2: SSHAT and FNYEAQ (reference sequence). The CDR3 is made up of 15 amino acids. CDR3 sequence: CASSPTYTNTGELFF. The CDR3 coding sequence is TGTGCTAGCAGCCCAACGTACACGAACACCGGGGAGCTGTTTTTT.

The chain recombines TRBV19 with TRBJ2-5; TRBD2 might be the D (5 bases). CDR1 LNHDA and CDR2 SQIVND come from the germline V gene (reference sequence). The CDR3 runs to 13 residues. Deletions cut 5 bases from V and 5 bases from J, with 12 bases between. The CDR3 DNA reads TGTGCCAGTAGTCCCCGTCGCGGGGAGACCCAGTACTTC. Protein: CASSPRRGETQYF.

This chain uses TRBV2 with TRBJ1-1; 7 bases fit TRBD1. Germline values: CDR1 SNHLY, CDR2 FYNNEI. V dropped 2 bases and J dropped 1; count of bases not matched to a gene: 4. This CDR3 comprises 15 residues. CDR3 region: CASSEYGTENTEAFF. The CDR3 coding sequence is TGTGCCAGCAGTGAATACGGGACAGAGAACACTGAAGCTTTCTTT.

The CDR3 reads CASSLTTGRNEQFF. CDR3 bases: TGCGCCAGCAGCCTGACGACAGGGAGGAATGAGCAGTTCTTC. This chain uses TRBV10-1 with TRBJ2-1; the D gene is possibly TRBD1 (7 bases). With 6 bases removed from V and 7 bases from J, the gap between germline ends came to 16 bases. CDR1 and CDR2 from the germline V gene are WNHNN and SYGVQD (reference sequence). This CDR3 region has 14 residues.

This clone was recorded a few times. The CDR3 DNA reads TGTGCCAGCAGTTCCAGCCGGACAGGGAGCTATGGCTACACCTTC. Translating it yields CASSSSRTGSYGYTF. The J gene is TRBJ1-2, the V gene TRBV6-5; the match to TRBD1 covers 8 bases. CDR1 and CDR2 from the germline V gene are MNHEY and SVGAGI. This CDR3 has 15 amino acids. The ends lost 4 bases at V and 4 bases at J; junction bases unmatched: 8.

The rearrangement joins TRBV10-3 to TRBJ2-7, with 12 bases aligning to TRBD2. Germline loops: CDR1 ENHRY, CDR2 SYGVKD. The length of the CDR3 is 16 residues. With 3 bases clipped from V and 2 bases from J, the junction kept 5 bases outside the gene matches. CDR3 DNA sequence: TGTGCCATCAGTGACCCGACTAGCGGGAGAGCCTACGAGCAGTACTTC. Protein sequence: CAISDPTSGRAYEQYF.

The chain employs TRBV4-3 and TRBJ1-2; D may be TRBD1 (6 bases). Per the germline V gene, CDR1 is LGHNA and CDR2 is YSLEER. The CDR3 runs to 17 residues. V gave up 4 bases and J gave up 1 base, with 19 bases separating them. The CDR3 is CASSPTGSRGVNYGYTF. In DNA form, the CDR3 reads TGCGCCAGCAGCCCCACCGGGTCCAGGGGAGTTAACTATGGCTACACCTTC.

This clone has a handful of counts. V and J are TRBV5-8 and TRBJ1-5, with D uncertain. The CDR3 covers 13 residues. V lost 2 bases and J 3 bases, leaving 6 bases between the germline ends. In germline, CDR1 is SGHTS, CDR2 YDEGEE. In DNA, the CDR3 is TGTGCCAGCAGCTTCGGGGACAATCAGCCCCAGCATTTT. Translation: CASSFGDNQPQHF.

The chain employs TRBV19 and TRBJ2-5, with TRBD2 identical over 8 bases. V lost 4 bases, J lost 2 bases, and 6 bases stayed unmatched. The germline gives CDR1 LNHDA, CDR2 SQIVND (reference sequence). The CDR3 extends over 15 amino acids. In DNA, the CDR3 is TGTGCCAGTAGTACTGAACTAGCGGAGCAAGAGACCCAGTACTTC. It is translated as CASSTELAEQETQYF.

V and J are TRBV10-3 and TRBJ1-6, with D unclear. The CDR3 loop spans 14 amino acids. Germline lookup yields CDR1 ENHRY and CDR2 SYGVKD. Trimming took off 7 bases at V and 6 bases at J, with 13 bases between the two ends. CDR3 in amino acids: CAITSLAGNSPLHF. The CDR3 nucleotides read TGTGCCATCACCTCCTTGGCGGGTAATTCACCCCTCCACTTT.